Following are 7 T cell receptor beta chains from one sample sequenced in a study of T-cell memory formation after mild COVID-19 (dated by TCRdb to about 2021). Library construction relied on 5' RACE. This sample was sequenced with an Illumina NovaSeq 6000. TCRdb's own reprocessing of the public reads used fastp at Q25 and MiXCR and kept productive beta chains. Every distinct CDR3 protein forms one entry, paired with its most common genes and DNA. For this sample there are under 400,000 distinct CDR3 sequences; 21% appear just once. The ten largest account for 12% of the sample. Sequencing was performed on PBMCs or a T cell subset sorted from them (not recorded which). All receptors derive from an adult woman who had mild COVID-19 (a few samples of this study predate the infection). The sample titles of this study are shuffled in the database, so cell type and time point are left out; the donor was told from shared clones.

This clonotype occurred a few times. This chain joins TRBV28 and TRBJ2-3; 11 positions agree with TRBD1. This CDR3 is built from 17 residues. CDR1 and CDR2 from the germline V gene are MDHEN and SYDVKM. V lost 1 base, J lost 0 bases, and 3 bases stayed unmatched. DNA of the CDR3: TGTGCCAGCAGTTTATTAGGGACAGGGGGGAGCACAGATACGCAGTATTTT. Translated, it gives CASSLLGTGGSTDTQYF.

The genes are TRBV12-3 or TRBV12-4 and TRBJ2-6; perhaps TRBD1 as D (5 bases). The CDR3 is 15 residues long. The germline V and J ends were trimmed by 1 base and 2 bases, with 6 bases remaining between them. The DNA for the CDR3 is TGTGCCAGCAGTTTAGAGGGGCCTGGGGCCAACGTCCTGACTTTC. This translates into CASSLEGPGANVLTF.

This clonotype was counted a few times. This sequence joins TRBV7-9 and TRBJ2-1, with D possibly matching TRBD1 (5 bases). The CDR3 loop spans 13 amino acids. Between the trimmed V and J ends, which lost 4 bases and 10 bases, there was a span of 14 bases. Per the germline V gene, CDR1 is SEHNR and CDR2 is FQNEAQ (reference sequence). The CDR3: CASSSLDSGEQFF. In DNA form, the CDR3 reads TGTGCCAGCAGCTCCCTCGACAGTGGGGAGCAGTTCTTC.

This clonotype has only a few counts. The chain links TRBV4-1 to TRBJ1-1, with D possibly TRBD1 on 5 matching bases. The CDR3 runs 14 residues. V lost 2 bases, J lost 5 bases, and 12 bases lay in between. In germline, CDR1 is MGHRA, CDR2 YSYEKL. The CDR3 sequence: CASSQQGLSTEAFF. In DNA form, the CDR3 reads TGCGCCAGCAGCCAACAGGGACTGTCGACTGAAGCTTTCTTT.

The gene calls are TRBV12-3 or TRBV12-4 and TRBJ2-7; 8 bases match TRBD1. This CDR3 has 14 residues. V shed 8 bases, J shed 1 base, and the junction held 7 bases outside the gene matches. This CDR3 is CASGPRDRSYEQYF. CDR3 bases: TGTGCCAGCGGACCGCGGGACAGGTCCTACGAGCAGTACTTC.

The CDR3 bases are TGCAGCGTTGGACAGGGTCCCGGGGAGCTGTTTTTT. Translating gives CSVGQGPGELFF. V and J are TRBV29-1 and TRBJ2-2; 7 nucleotides match TRBD1. The CDR3 runs to 12 residues. The J segment lost 6 bases and the V segment lost 4 bases, leaving 2 bases of the junction unmatched. Germline loops: CDR1 SQVTM, CDR2 ANQGSEA.

V usage is TRBV30 and J usage is TRBJ2-1, with D unresolved. CDR3 length: 11 amino acids. The germline CDR1 and CDR2 sequences are GTSNPN and SVGIG (reference sequence). Deletions cut 6 bases from V and 1 base from J, with 4 bases between. The CDR3 DNA reads TGTGCCTGTCCTTCCTACAATGAGCAGTTCTTC. Amino acid sequence: CACPSYNEQFF.